One and the same sample provided the 5 T cell receptor beta chains below, sequenced in a study of blood T cells in healthy people across ages (dated by TCRdb to the mid-2010s). Library method: 5' RACE. The run used an Illumina HiSeq 2500. A second PCR of roughly 7 to 12 cycles was run with a J-beta primer mix and a sample-barcoded 5' primer. TCRdb itself trimmed the public reads at Q25 with fastp, ran MiXCR and retained productive beta chains. Each CDR3 protein appears once, grouped with its most common genes and DNA. The sample table shows 1 million to 1.2 million distinct CDR3 sequences, and roughly two fifths are seen once. The ten largest clones add up to about an eighth of the sample. Sequenced input: blood. The receptors come from a young man in good health.

The gene calls are TRBV5-1 and TRBJ2-1, with D possibly being TRBD1 or TRBD2 (5 bases each). The CDR3 is made up of 16 amino acids. V was shortened by 4 bases and J by 7 bases, with 21 bases between the two germline ends. CDR1 and CDR2 (germline): SGHRS, YFSETQ. The CDR3 DNA follows: TGCGCCAGCAGCCCGCTCGGGGCCCAATGGGAAAATGAGCAGTTCTTC. Its translation: CASSPLGAQWENEQFF.

V gene TRBV4-2 combines with J gene TRBJ1-2; 8 positions match TRBD1. The CDR3 has 18 amino acids. After removal of 0 bases from V and 0 bases from J, the junction contained 9 bases not matched to a gene. From germline, CDR1 is LGHNA and CDR2 YNFKEQ. This chain's CDR3 is CASSQDHFRQGPNYGYTF. The DNA of the CDR3 is TGTGCCAGCAGCCAAGATCATTTTCGACAGGGGCCTAACTATGGCTACACCTTC.

This clonotype has ten or more counts. The rearrangement joins TRBV5-1 to TRBJ2-3, with D hard to call. The V gene's germline CDR1 is SGHRS and CDR2 YFSETQ. Between the trimmed V and J ends, which lost 1 base and 0 bases, there was a span of 9 bases. CDR3 size: 15 residues. The CDR3 nucleotides are TGCGCCAGCAGCTTGTACGGCAGAAGCACAGATACGCAGTATTTT. Residues: CASSLYGRSTDTQYF.

J is TRBJ2-4 and V is TRBV11-2, with TRBD1 matching over 8 bases. The DNA end is a closer match to TRBJ2-1, so the J assignment may be wrong. This CDR3 is 14 amino acids long. CDR1 is SGHAT and CDR2 is FQNNGV in the germline V gene. The CDR3 sequence: CASSLQGAKNIQFF. CDR3 DNA: TGTGCCAGCAGCTTACAGGGGGCCAAAAACATTCAGTTCTTC.

The chain couples TRBV5-6 to TRBJ1-5; the D is unclear. Trimming stripped 1 base from V and 0 bases from J, with 8 bases between. The CDR3 is 15 amino acids. Germline CDR1 is SGHDT and CDR2 is YYEEEE. The CDR3 is CASSLSQYSNQPQHF. The DNA of the CDR3 is TGTGCCAGCAGCTTGTCGCAATATAGCAATCAGCCCCAGCATTTT.